This paragraph covers one T cell receptor (beta chain) sequence. Its specificity is unknown. TCRdb re-derived calls from the reads in MiXCR, one entry per CDR3 protein. This table holds hundreds of thousands of distinct CDR3 sequences, approximately 33% found once. This sample was included in a study of T cell repertoires in cytomegalovirus infection. Study-wide background: Public TCR beta signatures indicated both CMV infection and matching HLA type.

General observations from the study: In two of eight donors, the top clonotype was HLA-C-restricted CMV-specific.

This receptor was identified in a human donor in good health (CMV status not recorded). Some clones in this sample may be carry-over from other donors' samples. The sample here was cultured PBMCs, taken from culture after CMV antigen stimulation.

CDR3 amino acids: CASSSRGTHNYGYTF. The DNA of the CDR3 is TGTGCCAGCAGCTCCCGGGGGACTCATAACTATGGCTACACCTTC. The V and J genes are TRBV5-4 and TRBJ1-2; D perhaps matches TRBD1 (5 bases). Germline V gene sequence: CDR1 SGHNT, CDR2 YYREEE (reference sequence). This CDR3 has 15 amino acids. V was shortened by 3 bases and J by 1 base, with 13 bases between the two germline ends. Based on the CDR3 plus reference TRBV5-4 and TRBJ1-2, the full variable domain is ETGVTQSPTHLIKTRGQQVTLRCSSQSGHNTVSWYQQALGQGPQFIFQYYREEENGRGNFPPRFSGLQFPNYSSELNVNALELDDSALYLCASSSRGTHNYGYTFGSGTRLTVV.